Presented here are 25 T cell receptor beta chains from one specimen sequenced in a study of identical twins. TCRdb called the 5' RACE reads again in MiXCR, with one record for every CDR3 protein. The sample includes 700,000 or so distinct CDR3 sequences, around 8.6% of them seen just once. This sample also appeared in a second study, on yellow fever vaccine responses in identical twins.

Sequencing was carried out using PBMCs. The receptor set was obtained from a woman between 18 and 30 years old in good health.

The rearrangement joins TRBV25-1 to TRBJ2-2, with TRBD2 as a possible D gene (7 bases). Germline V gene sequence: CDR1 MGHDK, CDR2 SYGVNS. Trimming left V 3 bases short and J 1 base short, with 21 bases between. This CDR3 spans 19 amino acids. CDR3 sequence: CASSDRGSDGGGNTGELFF. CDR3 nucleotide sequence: TGTGCCAGCAGTGATAGGGGGTCGGACGGCGGGGGGAACACCGGGGAGCTGTTTTTT.

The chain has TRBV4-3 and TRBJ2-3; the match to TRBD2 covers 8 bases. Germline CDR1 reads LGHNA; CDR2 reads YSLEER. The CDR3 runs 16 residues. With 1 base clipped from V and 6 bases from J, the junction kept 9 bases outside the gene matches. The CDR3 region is CASSQGQRGPADTQYF. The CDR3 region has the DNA TGCGCCAGCAGCCAAGGACAGCGGGGGCCCGCGGATACGCAGTATTTT.

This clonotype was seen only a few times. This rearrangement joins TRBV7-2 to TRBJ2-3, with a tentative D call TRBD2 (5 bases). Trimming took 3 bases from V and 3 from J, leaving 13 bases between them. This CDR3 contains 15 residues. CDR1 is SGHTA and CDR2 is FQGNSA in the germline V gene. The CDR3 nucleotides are TGTGCCAGCAGCTTGAACACGGGGTTAACAGATACGCAGTATTTT. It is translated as CASSLNTGLTDTQYF.

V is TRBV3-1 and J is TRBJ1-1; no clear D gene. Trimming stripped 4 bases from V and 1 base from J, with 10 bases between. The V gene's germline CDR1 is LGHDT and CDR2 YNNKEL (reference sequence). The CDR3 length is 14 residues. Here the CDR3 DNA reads TGTGCCAGCAGCCCGACACCGAAGAACACTGAAGCTTTCTTT. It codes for CASSPTPKNTEAFF. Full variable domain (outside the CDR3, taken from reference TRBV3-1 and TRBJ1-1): DTAVSQTPKYLVTQMGNDKSIKCEQNLGHDTMYWYKQDSKKFLKIMFSYNNKELIINETVPNRFSPKSPDKAHLNLHINSLELGDSAVYFCASSPTPKNTEAFFGQGTRLTVV.

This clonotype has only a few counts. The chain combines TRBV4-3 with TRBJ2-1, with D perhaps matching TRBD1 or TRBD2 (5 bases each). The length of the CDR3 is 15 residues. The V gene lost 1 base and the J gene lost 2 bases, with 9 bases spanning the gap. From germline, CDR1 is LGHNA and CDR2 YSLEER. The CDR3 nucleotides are TGCGCCAGCAGCCAAGGTGTGGGGGCCTACAATGAGCAGTTCTTC. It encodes CASSQGVGAYNEQFF.

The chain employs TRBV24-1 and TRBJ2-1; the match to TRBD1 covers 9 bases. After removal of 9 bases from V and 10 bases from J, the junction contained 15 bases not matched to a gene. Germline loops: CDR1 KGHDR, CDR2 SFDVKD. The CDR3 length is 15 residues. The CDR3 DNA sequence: TGTGCCACCGGCCACCGGGACAGGGTCCTGGAAGAGCAGTTCTTC. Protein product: CATGHRDRVLEEQFF.

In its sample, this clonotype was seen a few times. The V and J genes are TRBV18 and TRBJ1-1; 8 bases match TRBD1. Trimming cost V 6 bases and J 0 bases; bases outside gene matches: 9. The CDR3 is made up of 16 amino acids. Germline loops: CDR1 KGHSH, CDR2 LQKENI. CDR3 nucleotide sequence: TGTGCCAGCTCCACCGGCCAGGGGGCCTTGAACACTGAAGCTTTCTTT. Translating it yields CASSTGQGALNTEAFF.

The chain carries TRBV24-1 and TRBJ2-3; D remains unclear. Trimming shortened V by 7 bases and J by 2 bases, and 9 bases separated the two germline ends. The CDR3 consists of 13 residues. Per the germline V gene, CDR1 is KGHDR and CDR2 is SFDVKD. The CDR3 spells CATSGRFTDTQYF. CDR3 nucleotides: TGTGCCACCAGCGGACGGTTCACAGATACGCAGTATTTT.

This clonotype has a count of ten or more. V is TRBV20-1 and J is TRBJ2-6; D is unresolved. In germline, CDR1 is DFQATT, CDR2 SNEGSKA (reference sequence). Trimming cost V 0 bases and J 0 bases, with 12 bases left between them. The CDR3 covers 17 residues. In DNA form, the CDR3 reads TGCAGTGCTAGAGATTCGGTGGTCCCCTCTGGGGCCAACGTCCTGACTTTC. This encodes CSARDSVVPSGANVLTF.

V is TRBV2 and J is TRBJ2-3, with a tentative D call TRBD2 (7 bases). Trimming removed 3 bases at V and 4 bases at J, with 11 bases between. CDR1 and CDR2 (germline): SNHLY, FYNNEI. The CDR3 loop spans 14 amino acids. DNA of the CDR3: TGTGCCAGCAGTGATCCCGGGGGGCCAGATACGCAGTATTTT. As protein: CASSDPGGPDTQYF.

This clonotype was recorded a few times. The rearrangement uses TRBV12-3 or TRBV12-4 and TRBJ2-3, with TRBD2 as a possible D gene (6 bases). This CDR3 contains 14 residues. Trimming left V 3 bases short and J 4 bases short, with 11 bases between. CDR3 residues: CASSFMGGADTQYF. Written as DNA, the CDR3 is TGTGCCAGCAGTTTTATGGGGGGAGCAGATACGCAGTATTTT.

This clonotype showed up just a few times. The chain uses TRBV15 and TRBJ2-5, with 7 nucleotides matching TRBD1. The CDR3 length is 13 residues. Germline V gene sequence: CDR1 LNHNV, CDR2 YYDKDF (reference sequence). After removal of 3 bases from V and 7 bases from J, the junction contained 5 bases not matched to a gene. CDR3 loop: CATSRETGRTQYF. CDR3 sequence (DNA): TGTGCCACCAGCAGGGAGACAGGGAGGACCCAGTACTTC.

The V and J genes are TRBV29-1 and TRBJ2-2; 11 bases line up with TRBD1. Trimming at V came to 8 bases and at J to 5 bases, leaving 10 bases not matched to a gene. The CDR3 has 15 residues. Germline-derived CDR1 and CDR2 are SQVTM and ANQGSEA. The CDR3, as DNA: TGCAGCACCCGGACAGGGGGCAGGGGGACCGGGGAGCTGTTTTTT. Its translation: CSTRTGGRGTGELFF.

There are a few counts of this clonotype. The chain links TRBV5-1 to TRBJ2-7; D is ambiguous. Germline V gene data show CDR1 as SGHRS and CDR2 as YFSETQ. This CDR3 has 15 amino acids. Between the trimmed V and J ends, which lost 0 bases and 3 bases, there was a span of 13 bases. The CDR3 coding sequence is TGCGCCAGCAGCTTGGCGCCCAGCTCAGACTACGAGCAGTACTTC. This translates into CASSLAPSSDYEQYF.

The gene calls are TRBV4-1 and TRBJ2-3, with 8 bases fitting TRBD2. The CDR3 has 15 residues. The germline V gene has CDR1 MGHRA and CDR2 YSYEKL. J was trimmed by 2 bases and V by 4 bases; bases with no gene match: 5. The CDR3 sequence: CASSPQRETTDTQYF. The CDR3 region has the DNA TGCGCCAGCAGCCCCCAGCGGGAGACCACAGATACGCAGTATTTT.

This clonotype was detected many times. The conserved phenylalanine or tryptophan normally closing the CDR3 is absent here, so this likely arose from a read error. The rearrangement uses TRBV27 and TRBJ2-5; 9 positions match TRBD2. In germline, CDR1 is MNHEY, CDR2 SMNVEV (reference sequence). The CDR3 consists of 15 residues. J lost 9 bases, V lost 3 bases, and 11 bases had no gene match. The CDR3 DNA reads TGTGCCAGCAGTTTTTCCGGGACTAGCAGGTTATCCCAGTACCTC. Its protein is CASSFSGTSRLSQYL.

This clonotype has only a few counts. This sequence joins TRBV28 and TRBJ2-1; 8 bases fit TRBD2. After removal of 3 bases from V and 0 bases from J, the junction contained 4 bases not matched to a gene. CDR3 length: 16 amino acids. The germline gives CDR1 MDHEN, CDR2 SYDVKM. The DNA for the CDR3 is TGTGCCAGCAGTTTTTATCTAGCGGGCTCCTACAATGAGCAGTTCTTC. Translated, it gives CASSFYLAGSYNEQFF.

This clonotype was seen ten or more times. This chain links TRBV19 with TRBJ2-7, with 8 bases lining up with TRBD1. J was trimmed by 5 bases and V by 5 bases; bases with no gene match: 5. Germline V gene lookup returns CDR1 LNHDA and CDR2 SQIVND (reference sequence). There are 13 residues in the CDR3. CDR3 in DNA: TGTGCCAGTAGTGTGGACAGGGCGAACGAGCAGTACTTC. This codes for CASSVDRANEQYF.

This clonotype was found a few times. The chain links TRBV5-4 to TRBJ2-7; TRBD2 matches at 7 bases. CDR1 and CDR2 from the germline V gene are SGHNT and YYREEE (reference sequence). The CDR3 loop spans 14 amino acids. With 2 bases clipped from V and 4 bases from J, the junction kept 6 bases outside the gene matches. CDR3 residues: CASSLQSSGYEQYF. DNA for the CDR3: TGTGCCAGCAGCTTACAATCTAGCGGTTACGAGCAGTACTTC. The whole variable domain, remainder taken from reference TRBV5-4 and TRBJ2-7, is ETGVTQSPTHLIKTRGQQVTLRCSSQSGHNTVSWYQQALGQGPQFIFQYYREEENGRGNFPPRFSGLQFPNYSSELNVNALELDDSALYLCASSLQSSGYEQYFGPGTRLTVT.

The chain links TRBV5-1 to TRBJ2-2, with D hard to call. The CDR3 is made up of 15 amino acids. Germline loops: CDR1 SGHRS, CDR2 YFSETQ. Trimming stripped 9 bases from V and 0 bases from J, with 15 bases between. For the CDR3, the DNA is TGCGCCACCCCCGTTGACGGTGCGAACACCGGGGAGCTGTTTTTT. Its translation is CATPVDGANTGELFF.

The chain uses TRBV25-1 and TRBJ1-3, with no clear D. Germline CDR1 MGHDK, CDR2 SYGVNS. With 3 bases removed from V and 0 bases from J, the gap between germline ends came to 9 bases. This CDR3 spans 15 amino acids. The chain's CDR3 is CASSDYRPSGNTIYF. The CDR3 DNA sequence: TGTGCCAGCAGTGATTATAGACCCTCTGGAAACACCATATATTTT.

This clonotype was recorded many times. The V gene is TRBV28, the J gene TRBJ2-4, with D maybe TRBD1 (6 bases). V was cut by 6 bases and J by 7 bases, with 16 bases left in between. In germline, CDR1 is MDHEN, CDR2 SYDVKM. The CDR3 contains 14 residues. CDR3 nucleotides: TGTGCCAGCAGGAGTACCAGGGGCTTGAACATTCAGTACTTC. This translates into CASRSTRGLNIQYF.

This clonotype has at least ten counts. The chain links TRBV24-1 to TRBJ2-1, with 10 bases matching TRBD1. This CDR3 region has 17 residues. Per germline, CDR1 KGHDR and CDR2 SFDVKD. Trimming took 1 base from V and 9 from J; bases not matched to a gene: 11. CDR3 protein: CATSDFVPGQGLVEQFF. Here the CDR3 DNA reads TGTGCCACCAGTGATTTTGTTCCGGGACAGGGGCTAGTTGAGCAGTTCTTC.

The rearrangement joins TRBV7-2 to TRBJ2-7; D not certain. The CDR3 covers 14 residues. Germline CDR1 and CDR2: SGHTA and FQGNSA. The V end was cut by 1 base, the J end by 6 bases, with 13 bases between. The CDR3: CASSLETLSLEQYF. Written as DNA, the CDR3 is TGTGCCAGCAGCTTAGAGACCCTCTCCCTCGAGCAGTACTTC.

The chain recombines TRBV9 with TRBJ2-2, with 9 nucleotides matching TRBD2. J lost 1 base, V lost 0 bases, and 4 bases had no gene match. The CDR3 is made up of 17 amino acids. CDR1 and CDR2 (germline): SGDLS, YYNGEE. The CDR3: CASSVVSGGLNTGELFF. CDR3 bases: TGTGCCAGCAGCGTAGTAAGCGGGGGGCTGAACACCGGGGAGCTGTTTTTT.